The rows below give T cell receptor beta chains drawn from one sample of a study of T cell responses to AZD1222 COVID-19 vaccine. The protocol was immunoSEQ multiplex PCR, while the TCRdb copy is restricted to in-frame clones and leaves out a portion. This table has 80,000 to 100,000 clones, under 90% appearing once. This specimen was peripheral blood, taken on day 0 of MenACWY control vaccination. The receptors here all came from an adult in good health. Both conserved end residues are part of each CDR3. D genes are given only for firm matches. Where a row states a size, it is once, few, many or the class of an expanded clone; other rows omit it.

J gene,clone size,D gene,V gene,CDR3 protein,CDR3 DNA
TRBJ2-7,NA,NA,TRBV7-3,CASSLNTGVYEQYF,TGTGCCAGCAGCTTAAATACGGGGGTCTACGAGCAGTACTTC
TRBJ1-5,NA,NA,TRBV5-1,CASSLGGISNQPQHF,TGCGCCAGCAGCTTGGGAGGTATTAGCAATCAGCCCCAGCATTTT
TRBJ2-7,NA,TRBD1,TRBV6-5,CASSYIGTEGDEQYF,TGTGCCAGCAGTTACATCGGGACAGAAGGCGACGAGCAGTACTTC
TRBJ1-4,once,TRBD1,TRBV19,CATKPGQNNEKLFF,TGTGCCACGAAACCGGGACAGAATAATGAAAAACTGTTTTTT
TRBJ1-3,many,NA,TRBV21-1,CASSKGRGNTIYF,TGTGCCAGCAGCAAAGGCAGGGGAAACACCATATATTTT
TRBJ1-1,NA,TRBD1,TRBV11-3,CASSKGTGMNTEAFF,TGTGCCAGCAGCAAGGGGACAGGGATGAACACTGAAGCTTTCTTT
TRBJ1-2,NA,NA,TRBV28,CASRLGQFNYGYTF,TGTGCCAGCAGGCTGGGACAATTTAACTATGGCTACACCTTC
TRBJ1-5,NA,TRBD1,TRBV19,CASSDSAGQGAPYQHF,TGTGCCAGTAGTGATTCGGCGGGACAGGGGGCACCGTACCAGCATTTT
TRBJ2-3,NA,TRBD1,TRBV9,CASSATGDPGGTDTQYF,TGTGCCAGCAGCGCAACAGGGGATCCTGGGGGCACAGATACGCAGTATTTT
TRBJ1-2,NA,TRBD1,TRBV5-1,CASSSTGGMAYGYTF,TGCGCCAGCAGCTCGACAGGGGGCATGGCGTATGGCTACACCTTC
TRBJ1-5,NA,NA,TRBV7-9,CASSLTGPDQPQHF,TGTGCCAGCAGCTTGACCGGACCCGATCAGCCCCAGCATTTT
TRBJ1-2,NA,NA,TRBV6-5,CASSLAQSGRGYTF,TGTGCCAGCAGTTTAGCCCAGTCTGGCCGTGGCTACACCTTC
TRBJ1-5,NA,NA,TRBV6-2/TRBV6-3,CASSLTGTSQPQHF,TGTGCCAGCAGTTTAACAGGGACTTCTCAGCCCCAGCATTTT
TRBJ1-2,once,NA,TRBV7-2,CASSHTLAGREGYTF,TGTGCCAGCAGCCATACTCTCGCGGGGCGGGAGGGCTACACCTTC
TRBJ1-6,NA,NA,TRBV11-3,CASSLDSYSPLHF,TGTGCCAGCAGCCTGGACAGCTATTCACCCCTCCACTTT
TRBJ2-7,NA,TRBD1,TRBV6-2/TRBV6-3,CASSYLGTGTYEQYF,TGTGCCAGCAGTTACCTGGGGACAGGGACCTACGAGCAGTACTTC
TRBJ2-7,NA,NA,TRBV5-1,CASSLGGVSAYEQYF,TGCGCCAGCAGCTTGGGAGGGGTTAGCGCCTACGAGCAGTACTTC
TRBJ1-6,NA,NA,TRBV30,CAWSKVQLDNSPLHF,TGTGCCTGGAGTAAGGTACAGCTAGATAATTCACCCCTCCACTTT
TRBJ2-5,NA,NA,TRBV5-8,CASSLLASLLQETQYF,TGTGCCAGCAGCTTGTTGGCCTCTTTACTCCAAGAGACCCAGTACTTC
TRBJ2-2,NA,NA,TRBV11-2,CASSLAAGAGGGELFF,TGTGCCAGCAGCTTAGCGGCCGGGGCCGGTGGCGGGGAGCTGTTTTTT
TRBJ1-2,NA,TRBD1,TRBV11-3,CASSSGQGAYGYTF,TGTGCCAGCAGCTCGGGACAGGGGGCCTATGGCTACACCTTC
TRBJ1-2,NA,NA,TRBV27,CASSAYAGTRGYGYTF,TGTGCCAGCAGTGCATACGCCGGGACACGAGGCTATGGCTACACCTTC
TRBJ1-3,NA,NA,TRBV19,CASSQGHRNTIYF,TGTGCCAGTAGCCAGGGGCATAGGAACACCATATATTTT
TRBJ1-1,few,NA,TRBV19,CASRSRAEAFF,TGTGCCAGTAGGTCCAGGGCGGAAGCTTTCTTT
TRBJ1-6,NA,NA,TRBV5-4,CASSLESPNNSPLHF,TGTGCCAGCAGCTTGGAATCTCCGAATAATTCACCCCTCCACTTT
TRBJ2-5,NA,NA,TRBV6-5,CASSSGGALGETQYF,TGTGCCAGCAGTTCGGGCGGGGCCCTCGGGGAGACCCAGTACTTC
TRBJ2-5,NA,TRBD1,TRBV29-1,CSVERTGKETQYF,TGCAGCGTTGAAAGGACAGGGAAAGAGACCCAGTACTTC
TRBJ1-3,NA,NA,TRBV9,CASSPHSGSGNTIYF,TGTGCCAGCAGCCCCCATTCAGGGTCTGGAAACACCATATATTTT